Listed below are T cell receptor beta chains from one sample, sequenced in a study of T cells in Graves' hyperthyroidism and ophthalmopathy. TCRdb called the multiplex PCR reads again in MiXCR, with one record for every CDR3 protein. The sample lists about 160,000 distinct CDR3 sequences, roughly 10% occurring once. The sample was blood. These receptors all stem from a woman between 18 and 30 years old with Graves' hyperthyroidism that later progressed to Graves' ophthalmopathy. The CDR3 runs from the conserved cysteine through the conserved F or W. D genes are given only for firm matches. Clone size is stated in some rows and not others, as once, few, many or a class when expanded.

CDR3nt: TGTGCCAGCAGCACACAAGAGACCCAGTACTTC
CDR3aa: CASSTQETQYF
abundance: many
d_gene: .
j_gene: TRBJ2-5
v_gene: TRBV11-2

CDR3nt: TGTGCCAGCTCACCGACTAGCGGGGGAGTAGATACGCAGTATTTT
CDR3aa: CASSPTSGGVDTQYF
abundance: few
d_gene: TRBD2
j_gene: TRBJ2-3
v_gene: TRBV18

CDR3nt: TGTGCCAGCAGCTACCTCCCAGATACGCAGTATTTT
CDR3aa: CASSYLPDTQYF
abundance: many
d_gene: .
j_gene: TRBJ2-3
v_gene: TRBV7-2

CDR3nt: TGTGCCAGCAGCTCCTGGACACTCGATGGCTACACCTTC
CDR3aa: CASSSWTLDGYTF
abundance: few
d_gene: .
j_gene: TRBJ1-2
v_gene: TRBV7-9

CDR3nt: TGTGCCAGCAGCTTTGACGGCTACGAGCAGTACTTC
CDR3aa: CASSFDGYEQYF
abundance: .
d_gene: .
j_gene: TRBJ2-7
v_gene: TRBV13

CDR3nt: TGCAGTGCTAGCGGCGGGGGAACGTACAATGAGCAGTTCTTC
CDR3aa: CSASGGGTYNEQFF
abundance: many
d_gene: TRBD2
j_gene: TRBJ2-1
v_gene: TRBV20-1

CDR3nt: TGTGCCAGCAGAGGACTGGCCGGTGAGCAGTTCTTC
CDR3aa: CASRGLAGEQFF
abundance: many
d_gene: .
j_gene: TRBJ2-1
v_gene: TRBV12-3/TRBV12-4

CDR3nt: TGTGCCAGCAGTTTTAGCCGACAGGGCCCCTACAATGAGCAGTTCTTC
CDR3aa: CASSFSRQGPYNEQFF
abundance: many
d_gene: TRBD1
j_gene: TRBJ2-1
v_gene: TRBV12-3/TRBV12-4

CDR3nt: TGTGCCAGCAGTTACTTACAGGATTACGAGCAGTACTTC
CDR3aa: CASSYLQDYEQYF
abundance: many
d_gene: .
j_gene: TRBJ2-7
v_gene: TRBV6-6

CDR3nt: TGTGCCAGCAGTGAGGGTCCCTATGGCTACACCTTC
CDR3aa: CASSEGPYGYTF
abundance: many
d_gene: .
j_gene: TRBJ1-2
v_gene: TRBV6-1

CDR3nt: TGTGCCAGCAGTACCCGGACTAGCGGCAACCCGAGCTCCTACAATGAGCAGTTCTTC
CDR3aa: CASSTRTSGNPSSYNEQFF
abundance: many
d_gene: TRBD2
j_gene: TRBJ2-1
v_gene: TRBV2

CDR3nt: TGTGCCAGCAGGGAACACTTGAGCTCCTATAATTCACCCCTCCACTTT
CDR3aa: CASREHLSSYNSPLHF
abundance: .
d_gene: .
j_gene: TRBJ1-6
v_gene: TRBV6-1

CDR3nt: TGCAGTGCTAATGGGGGTACAAGCAATCAGCCCCAGCATTTT
CDR3aa: CSANGGTSNQPQHF
abundance: few
d_gene: .
j_gene: TRBJ1-5
v_gene: TRBV20-1

CDR3nt: TGTGCCAGCAGCTTAGATTCGACACCTAAGCAGTACTTC
CDR3aa: CASSLDSTPKQYF
abundance: many
d_gene: .
j_gene: TRBJ2-7
v_gene: TRBV7-9

CDR3nt: TGTGCCACCACACTAGCGGGAGATGTGGATACGCAGTATTTT
CDR3aa: CATTLAGDVDTQYF
abundance: few
d_gene: TRBD2
j_gene: TRBJ2-3
v_gene: TRBV10-3

CDR3nt: TGTGCCAGCAGCTTAAGAACTAGCACAGATACGCAGTATTTT
CDR3aa: CASSLRTSTDTQYF
abundance: few
d_gene: .
j_gene: TRBJ2-3
v_gene: TRBV13

CDR3nt: TGTGCCAGCGGCCGGACTAGCGGGGGGGCGGATACGCAGTATTTT
CDR3aa: CASGRTSGGADTQYF
abundance: many
d_gene: TRBD2
j_gene: TRBJ2-3
v_gene: TRBV7-2

CDR3nt: TGTGCCAGCAGCCTTACGGAGGAGCAGTTCTTC
CDR3aa: CASSLTEEQFF
abundance: many
d_gene: .
j_gene: TRBJ2-1
v_gene: TRBV3-1

CDR3nt: TGTGCCAGCAGTACTATCCGGGGGGGCGAATGGTTGAACACTGAAGCTTTCTTT
CDR3aa: CASSTIRGGEWLNTEAFF
abundance: many
d_gene: .
j_gene: TRBJ1-1
v_gene: TRBV28

CDR3nt: TGTGCCAGCAGTGATACGGGGGACGGGGCCAACGTCCTGACTTTC
CDR3aa: CASSDTGDGANVLTF
abundance: few
d_gene: .
j_gene: TRBJ2-6
v_gene: TRBV25-1

CDR3nt: TGTGCCAGCAGTTTTATAGGGGGGAGCTATGGCTACACCTTC
CDR3aa: CASSFIGGSYGYTF
abundance: many
d_gene: .
j_gene: TRBJ1-2
v_gene: TRBV28

CDR3nt: TGTGCCAGCAGTTACGGACTAGCGGGAGGAGGCGAGACCCAGTACTTC
CDR3aa: CASSYGLAGGGETQYF
abundance: many
d_gene: TRBD2
j_gene: TRBJ2-5
v_gene: TRBV6-1

CDR3nt: TGTGCCAGCCCCAGGAGGGAAGGCAACTTC
CDR3aa: CASPRREGNF
abundance: few
d_gene: .
j_gene: TRBJ2-5
v_gene: TRBV5-8

CDR3nt: TGTGCCAGCAGCTTGGTGGGGGCGCGAGAGACCCAGTACTTC
CDR3aa: CASSLVGARETQYF
abundance: .
d_gene: .
j_gene: TRBJ2-5
v_gene: TRBV5-8

CDR3nt: TGTGCCAGCAGCTTGGGTGGACAGTATTGGATGAACACTGAAGCTTTCTTT
CDR3aa: CASSLGGQYWMNTEAFF
abundance: few
d_gene: .
j_gene: TRBJ1-1
v_gene: TRBV5-6

CDR3nt: TGTGCCAGCAGCTCGGGACAGGGTGTAAACGAGCAGTACTTC
CDR3aa: CASSSGQGVNEQYF
abundance: .
d_gene: TRBD1
j_gene: TRBJ2-7
v_gene: TRBV11-3

CDR3nt: TGCGCCAGCAGCATGGTGAGAGATCAGCCCCAGCATTTT
CDR3aa: CASSMVRDQPQHF
abundance: many
d_gene: .
j_gene: TRBJ1-5
v_gene: TRBV4-1

CDR3nt: TGTGCCTGGAGTGTAGGGGGGGGGCCCCAAGAGACCCAGTACTTC
CDR3aa: CAWSVGGGPQETQYF
abundance: many
d_gene: .
j_gene: TRBJ2-5
v_gene: TRBV30

CDR3nt: TGCAGTGCTCGGAGCGGGGACCACTTCAGAGGCAGAAAGACCCAGTACTTC
CDR3aa: CSARSGDHFRGRKTQYF
abundance: many
d_gene: TRBD2
j_gene: TRBJ2-5
v_gene: TRBV20-1

CDR3nt: TGTGCCAGCAGTTTACTGGACGGCGGGACGCAGTATTTT
CDR3aa: CASSLLDGGTQYF
abundance: many
d_gene: .
j_gene: TRBJ2-3
v_gene: TRBV28

CDR3nt: TGCAGTGCTAGTAGACTAGCGGGGGCCGGGGAGCTGTTTTTT
CDR3aa: CSASRLAGAGELFF
abundance: many
d_gene: TRBD2
j_gene: TRBJ2-2
v_gene: TRBV20-1

CDR3nt: TGCAGCGTTGGCCCCGGGACAGGGGGCTACCGAGAGACCCAGTACTTC
CDR3aa: CSVGPGTGGYRETQYF
abundance: many
d_gene: TRBD1
j_gene: TRBJ2-5
v_gene: TRBV29-1

CDR3nt: TGTGCCAGCAGCAGGACTAGCGGCCCGACCTACAATGAGCAGTTCTTC
CDR3aa: CASSRTSGPTYNEQFF
abundance: many
d_gene: TRBD2
j_gene: TRBJ2-1
v_gene: TRBV7-3

CDR3nt: TGCAGTGCTAGGTTATTGGGCGGGGGGGGATACGAGCAGTACTTC
CDR3aa: CSARLLGGGGYEQYF
abundance: .
d_gene: TRBD2
j_gene: TRBJ2-7
v_gene: TRBV20-1

CDR3nt: TGTGCCATCAGTGAGGGGCGGTGGCTGAACACTGAAGCTTTCTTT
CDR3aa: CAISEGRWLNTEAFF
abundance: many
d_gene: .
j_gene: TRBJ1-1
v_gene: TRBV10-3

CDR3nt: TGTGCCAGCAGCCGACCCAACAGGGGCTATTCACCCCTCCACTTT
CDR3aa: CASSRPNRGYSPLHF
abundance: many
d_gene: TRBD1
j_gene: TRBJ1-6
v_gene: TRBV11-2

CDR3nt: TGTGCCAGTATGACCCAGGGGAGAAGGAGCAATCAGCCCCAGCATTTT
CDR3aa: CASMTQGRRSNQPQHF
abundance: many
d_gene: .
j_gene: TRBJ1-5
v_gene: TRBV19

CDR3nt: TGCGCCAGCAGCGCGGCTAGCGGGAGTACTTATGAGCAGTTCTTC
CDR3aa: CASSAASGSTYEQFF
abundance: many
d_gene: TRBD2
j_gene: TRBJ2-1
v_gene: TRBV5-1

CDR3nt: TGTGCCAGCAGTTTTCAGAATACCGGGGAGCTGTTTTTT
CDR3aa: CASSFQNTGELFF
abundance: many
d_gene: .
j_gene: TRBJ2-2
v_gene: TRBV28

CDR3nt: TGTGCCAGCACATACCCCTCGGGAAACACCATATATTTT
CDR3aa: CASTYPSGNTIYF
abundance: many
d_gene: .
j_gene: TRBJ1-3
v_gene: TRBV28

CDR3nt: TGTGCCAGCAGCATTAACACGGGAGGGCCCTACGAGCAGTACTTC
CDR3aa: CASSINTGGPYEQYF
abundance: many
d_gene: TRBD2
j_gene: TRBJ2-7
v_gene: TRBV13

CDR3nt: TGTGCCAGCAGCTTCGACCCTAGCGCAGATACGCAGTATTTT
CDR3aa: CASSFDPSADTQYF
abundance: many
d_gene: .
j_gene: TRBJ2-3
v_gene: TRBV11-2

CDR3nt: TGTGCCAGCAGCACCGGGGGGGCGTCGTACAATGAGCAGTTCTTC
CDR3aa: CASSTGGASYNEQFF
abundance: many
d_gene: TRBD2
j_gene: TRBJ2-1
v_gene: TRBV28

CDR3nt: TGCAGCGTCCGTCCTGATATCTTCTTTAGCACAGATACGCAGTATTTT
CDR3aa: CSVRPDIFFSTDTQYF
abundance: many
d_gene: .
j_gene: TRBJ2-3
v_gene: TRBV29-1

CDR3nt: TGTGCCAGCAGTGAAATAAACGGATACTATGGCTACACCTTC
CDR3aa: CASSEINGYYGYTF
abundance: many
d_gene: .
j_gene: TRBJ1-2
v_gene: TRBV6-1

CDR3nt: TGTGCCTGGAGTGTCGGGACAGGTACCTACGAGCAGTACTTC
CDR3aa: CAWSVGTGTYEQYF
abundance: many
d_gene: TRBD1
j_gene: TRBJ2-7
v_gene: TRBV30

CDR3nt: TGTGCCAGCAGCTTGGGAATTACCGGGACAGGGGGGAACATTCAGTACTTC
CDR3aa: CASSLGITGTGGNIQYF
abundance: .
d_gene: TRBD1
j_gene: TRBJ2-4
v_gene: TRBV5-4

CDR3nt: TGTGCCAGCAAAACCCCCTCCCAGAACAATTACGAGCAGTACTTC
CDR3aa: CASKTPSQNNYEQYF
abundance: few
d_gene: .
j_gene: TRBJ2-7
v_gene: TRBV27

CDR3nt: TGTGCCAGCAGCCCGACAGAGCTAGCTGAAGCTTTCTTT
CDR3aa: CASSPTELAEAFF
abundance: .
d_gene: .
j_gene: TRBJ1-1
v_gene: TRBV7-3

CDR3nt: TGTGCCAGCATCCAGGACAGGGGGAGTTATGGCTACACCTTC
CDR3aa: CASIQDRGSYGYTF
abundance: many
d_gene: TRBD1
j_gene: TRBJ1-2
v_gene: TRBV2

CDR3nt: TGTGCCAGTCAACGAACAGGGAACTACGAGCAGTACTTC
CDR3aa: CASQRTGNYEQYF
abundance: many
d_gene: .
j_gene: TRBJ2-7
v_gene: TRBV6-1

CDR3nt: TGTGCCAGCAGTTTTTTTAGGGTGAGGAGTGGAGGCTACACCTTC
CDR3aa: CASSFFRVRSGGYTF
abundance: many
d_gene: .
j_gene: TRBJ1-2
v_gene: TRBV12-3/TRBV12-4

CDR3nt: TGTGCCAGTAGTATAGTACTCCGGGACCATGAGCAGTTCTTC
CDR3aa: CASSIVLRDHEQFF
abundance: .
d_gene: .
j_gene: TRBJ2-1
v_gene: TRBV19

CDR3nt: TGTGCCAGCAGTTTTGACAGGCTCTATGGCTACACCTTC
CDR3aa: CASSFDRLYGYTF
abundance: many
d_gene: .
j_gene: TRBJ1-2
v_gene: TRBV28

CDR3nt: TGTGCCAGCAGTTTATCGGTAGGATCGAACACCGGGGAGCTGTTTTTT
CDR3aa: CASSLSVGSNTGELFF
abundance: many
d_gene: .
j_gene: TRBJ2-2
v_gene: TRBV27